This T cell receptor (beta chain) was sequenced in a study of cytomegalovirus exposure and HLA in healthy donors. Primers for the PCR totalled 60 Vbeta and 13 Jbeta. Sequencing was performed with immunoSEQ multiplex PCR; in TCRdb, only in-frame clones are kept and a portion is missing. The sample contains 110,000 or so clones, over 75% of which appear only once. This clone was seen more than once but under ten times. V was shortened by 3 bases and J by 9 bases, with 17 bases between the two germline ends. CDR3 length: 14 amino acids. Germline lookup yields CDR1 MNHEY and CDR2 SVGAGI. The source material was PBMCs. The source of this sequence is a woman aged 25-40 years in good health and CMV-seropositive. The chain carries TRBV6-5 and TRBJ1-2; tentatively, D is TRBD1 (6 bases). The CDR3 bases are TGTGCCAGCAGTTATTCAGGGGTAATCGGGAGCTACACCTTC. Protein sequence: CASSYSGVIGSYTF.